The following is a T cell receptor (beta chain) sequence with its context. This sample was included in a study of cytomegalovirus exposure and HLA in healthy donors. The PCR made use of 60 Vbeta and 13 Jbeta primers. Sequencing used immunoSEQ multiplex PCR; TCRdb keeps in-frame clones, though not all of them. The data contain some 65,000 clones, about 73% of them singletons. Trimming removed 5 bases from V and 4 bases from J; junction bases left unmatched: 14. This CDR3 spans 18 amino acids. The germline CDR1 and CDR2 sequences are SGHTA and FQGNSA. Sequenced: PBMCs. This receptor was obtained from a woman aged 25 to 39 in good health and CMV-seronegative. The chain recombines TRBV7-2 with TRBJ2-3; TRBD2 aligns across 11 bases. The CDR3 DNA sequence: TGTGCCAGCAGCGCACGAGGGGTTAGCGGGGGGGCCCCAGATACGCAGTATTTT. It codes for CASSARGVSGGAPDTQYF. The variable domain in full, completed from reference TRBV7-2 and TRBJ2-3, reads GAGVSQSPSNKVTEKGKDVELRCDPISGHTALYWYRQSLGQGLEFLIYFQGNSAPDKSGLPSDRFSAERTGGSVSTLTIQRTQQEDSAVYLCASSARGVSGGAPDTQYFGPGTRLTVL.